Sequencing of this T cell receptor (beta chain) was carried out in a study of T cell responses to AZD1222 COVID-19 vaccine. Of note for this clone: The antigen is unknown.

Study-wide points: Clonal diversity was possibly underestimated, and the donors were mostly white British, with more females. Regions 160-218 and 743-854 held dominance among vaccine-associated CD4 TCRs, which spanned spike.

This CDR3 has 16 residues. V lost 2 bases to trimming and J lost 0 bases; unmatched junction nucleotides: 4. Germline-derived CDR1 and CDR2 are MGHRA and YSYEKL. TCRdb's table, derived via immunoSEQ multiplex PCR, lists solely in-frame clones and lacks some. The sample consists of more than 80,000 clones, approximately 85% of them appearing once. The chain carries TRBV4-1 and TRBJ1-3, with 7 bases matching TRBD1. The material sequenced was peripheral blood, taken 28 days after the second AZD1222 dose. The TCR was taken from an adult who received the AZD1222 COVID-19 vaccine. CDR3 protein: CASSQLNRGSGNTIYF. The CDR3 nucleotides are TGCGCCAGCAGCCAACTTAACAGGGGCTCTGGAAACACCATATATTTT.